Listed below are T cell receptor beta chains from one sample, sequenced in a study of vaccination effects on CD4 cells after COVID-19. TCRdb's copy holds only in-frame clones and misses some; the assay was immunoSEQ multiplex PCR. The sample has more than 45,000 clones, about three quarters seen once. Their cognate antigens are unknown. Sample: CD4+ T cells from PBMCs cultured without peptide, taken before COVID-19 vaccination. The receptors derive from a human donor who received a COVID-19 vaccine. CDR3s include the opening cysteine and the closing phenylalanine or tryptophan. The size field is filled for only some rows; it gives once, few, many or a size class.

CASSPRTRRYTDTQYF	TRBJ2-3	-	TRBV5-8
CASSPDLVVDYGYTF	TRBJ1-2	-	TRBV18
CASSGRSGASTDTQYF	TRBJ2-3	-	TRBV9
CASSPNPGETQYF	TRBJ2-5	-	TRBV18
CAWSESSNYGYTF	TRBJ1-2	-	TRBV30
CSASVPGGTPYNEQFF	TRBJ2-1	once	TRBV20-1
CASSPGSLRETQYF	TRBJ2-5	-	TRBV5-1
CASSFQGAGSTEAFF	TRBJ1-1	-	TRBV6-6
CSLTGGTDTQYF	TRBJ2-3	-	TRBV29-1
CASSVDRGPDTQYF	TRBJ2-3	-	TRBV9
CASTGGGAGELFF	TRBJ2-2	-	TRBV7-2
CSASDTYRDSPLHF	TRBJ1-6	-	TRBV20-1
CASSLGGPLNYGYTF	TRBJ1-2	-	TRBV7-2
CASSPGPARGGWTQYF	TRBJ2-5	-	TRBV18
CAWSEPRQYLGTEAFF	TRBJ1-1	-	TRBV30
CASSLDHPSGNTIYF	TRBJ1-3	-	TRBV5-1
CASQDTSTDTQYF	TRBJ2-3	-	TRBV28
CASSQHGGTNTEAFF	TRBJ1-1	-	TRBV3-1/TRBV3-2
CASSLDREIEAFF	TRBJ1-1	-	TRBV12-3/TRBV12-4
CASSNPGQGRKMFF	TRBJ2-2	once	TRBV27
CASSYNIGNTIYF	TRBJ1-3	-	TRBV6-5
CASSFEGRVGSPLHF	TRBJ1-6	-	TRBV5-6
CASILPGQGDSPLHF	TRBJ1-6	-	TRBV6-5
CASTRSQGNQPQHF	TRBJ1-5	few	TRBV19
CASSFLLAGVPDTQYF	TRBJ2-3	-	TRBV5-1
CASPNTGDRGFSTDTQYF	TRBJ2-3	-	TRBV6-4
CASSQAGRAGGGETQYF	TRBJ2-5	-	TRBV4-1
CASSKDGQARNTEAFF	TRBJ1-1	-	TRBV6-1
CASSPGTGGETQYF	TRBJ2-5	-	TRBV27
CASSLQGMMNTEAFF	TRBJ1-1	once	TRBV7-8
CATSDSGEETQYF	TRBJ2-5	-	TRBV24-1
CASSNEVPGELFF	TRBJ2-2	few	TRBV6-1
CACRPGQGNSPLHF	TRBJ1-6	-	TRBV30
CASSPIRDTQYF	TRBJ2-3	-	TRBV7-3
CASRQGTNGYTF	TRBJ1-2	-	TRBV27
CASSHRGGTLYF	TRBJ1-3	-	TRBV14
CASSYGGHKDGYTF	TRBJ1-2	-	TRBV6-5
CASSLANTVQETQYF	TRBJ2-5	-	TRBV5-1
CATRAGGSKQETQYF	TRBJ2-5	-	TRBV24-1
CASSLSRLGGYTF	TRBJ1-2	-	TRBV5-6
CSAARLAGNNEQFF	TRBJ2-1	once	TRBV29-1
CASSPRGTGELFF	TRBJ2-2	-	TRBV18
CASSPNRGRGETQYF	TRBJ2-5	-	TRBV18